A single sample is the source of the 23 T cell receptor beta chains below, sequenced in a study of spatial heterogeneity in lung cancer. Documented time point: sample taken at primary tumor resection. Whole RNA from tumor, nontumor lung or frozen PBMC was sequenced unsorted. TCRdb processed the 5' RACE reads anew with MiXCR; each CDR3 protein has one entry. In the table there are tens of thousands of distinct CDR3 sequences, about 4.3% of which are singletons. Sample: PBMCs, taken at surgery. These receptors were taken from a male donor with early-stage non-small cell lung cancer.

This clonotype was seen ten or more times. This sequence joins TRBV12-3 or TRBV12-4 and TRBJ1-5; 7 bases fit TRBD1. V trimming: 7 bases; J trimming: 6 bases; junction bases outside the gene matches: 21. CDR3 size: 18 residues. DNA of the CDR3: TGTGCCAGCACTCTTAGGGTATTGTTGGGAACAGGGGCTCAGCCCCAGCATTTT. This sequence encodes CASTLRVLLGTGAQPQHF.

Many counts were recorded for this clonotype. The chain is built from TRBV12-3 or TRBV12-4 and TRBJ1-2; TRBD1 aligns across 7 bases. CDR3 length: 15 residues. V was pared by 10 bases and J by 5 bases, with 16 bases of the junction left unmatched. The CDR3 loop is CAISGTELLPYGYTF. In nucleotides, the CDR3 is TGTGCCATCTCCGGGACAGAGTTACTTCCGTATGGCTACACCTTC.

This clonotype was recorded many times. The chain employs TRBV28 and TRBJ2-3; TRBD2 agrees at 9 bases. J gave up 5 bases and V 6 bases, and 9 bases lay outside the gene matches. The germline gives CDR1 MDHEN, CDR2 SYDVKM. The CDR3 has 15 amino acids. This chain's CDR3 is CASRGLAGLRDTQYF. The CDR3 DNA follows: TGTGCCAGCAGGGGTCTAGCGGGACTTAGAGATACGCAGTATTTT.

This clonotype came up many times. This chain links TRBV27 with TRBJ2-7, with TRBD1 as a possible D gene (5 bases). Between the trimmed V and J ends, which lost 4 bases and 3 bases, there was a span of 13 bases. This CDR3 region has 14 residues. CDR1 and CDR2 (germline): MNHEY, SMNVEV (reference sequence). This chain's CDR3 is CASSSDSYYYEQYF. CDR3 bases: TGTGCCAGCAGTTCCGACAGTTATTACTACGAGCAGTACTTC.

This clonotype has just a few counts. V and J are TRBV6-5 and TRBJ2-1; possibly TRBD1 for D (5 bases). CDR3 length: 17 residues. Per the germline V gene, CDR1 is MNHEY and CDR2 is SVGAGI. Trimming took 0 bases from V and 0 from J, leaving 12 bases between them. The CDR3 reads CASSYSPTGYSYNEQFF. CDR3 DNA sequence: TGTGCCAGCAGTTACTCGCCAACAGGCTACTCCTACAATGAGCAGTTCTTC.

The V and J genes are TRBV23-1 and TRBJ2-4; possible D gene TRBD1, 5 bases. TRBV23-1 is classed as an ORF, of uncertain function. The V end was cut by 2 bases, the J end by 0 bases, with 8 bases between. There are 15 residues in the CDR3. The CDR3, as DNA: TGCGCCAGCAGTCAAGACAGAATAGCCAAAAACATTCAGTACTTC. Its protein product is CASSQDRIAKNIQYF.

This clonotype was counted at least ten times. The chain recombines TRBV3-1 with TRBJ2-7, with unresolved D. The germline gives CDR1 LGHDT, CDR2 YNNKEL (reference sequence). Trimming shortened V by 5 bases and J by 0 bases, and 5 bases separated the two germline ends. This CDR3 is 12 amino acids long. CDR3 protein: CASSDSSYEQYF. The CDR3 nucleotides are TGTGCCAGCAGCGATAGCTCCTACGAGCAGTACTTC.

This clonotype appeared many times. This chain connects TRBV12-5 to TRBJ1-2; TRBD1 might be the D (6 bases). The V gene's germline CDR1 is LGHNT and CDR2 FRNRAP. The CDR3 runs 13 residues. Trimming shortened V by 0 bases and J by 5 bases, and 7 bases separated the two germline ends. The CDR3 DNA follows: TGTGCTAGTGGTTTGGTCGGGACATATGGCTACACCTTC. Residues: CASGLVGTYGYTF.

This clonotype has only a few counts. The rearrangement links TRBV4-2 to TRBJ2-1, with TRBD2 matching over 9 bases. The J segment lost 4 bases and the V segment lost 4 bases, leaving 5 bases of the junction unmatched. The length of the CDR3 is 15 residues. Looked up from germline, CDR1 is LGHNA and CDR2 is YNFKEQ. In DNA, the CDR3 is TGTGCCAGCAGCCGTAGCGGGAGAGGGTACAATGAGCAGTTCTTC. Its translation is CASSRSGRGYNEQFF.

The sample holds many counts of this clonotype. DNA for the CDR3: TGTGCCAGCAGTTCCATGACAGTTGGGACTGAAGCTTTCTTT. Protein: CASSSMTVGTEAFF. The gene calls are TRBV28 and TRBJ1-1; perhaps TRBD1 as D (5 bases). The CDR3 is 14 amino acids. CDR1 and CDR2 from the germline V gene are MDHEN and SYDVKM. The ends were cut back, 4 bases at V and 5 bases at J, with 14 bases in the middle. Drawing the rest from reference TRBV28 and TRBJ1-1, the complete variable domain is DVKVTQSSRYLVKRTGEKVFLECVQDMDHENMFWYRQDPGLGLRLIYFSYDVKMKEKGDIPEGYSVSREKKERFSLILESASTNQTSMYLCASSSMTVGTEAFFGQGTRLTVV.

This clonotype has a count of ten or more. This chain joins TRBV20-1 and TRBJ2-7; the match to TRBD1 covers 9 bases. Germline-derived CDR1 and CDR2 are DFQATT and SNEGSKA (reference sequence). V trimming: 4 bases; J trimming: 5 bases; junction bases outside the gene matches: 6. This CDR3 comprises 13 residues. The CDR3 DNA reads TGCAGTGCTATATGGGACAGGGTTGACGAGCAGTACTTC. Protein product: CSAIWDRVDEQYF.

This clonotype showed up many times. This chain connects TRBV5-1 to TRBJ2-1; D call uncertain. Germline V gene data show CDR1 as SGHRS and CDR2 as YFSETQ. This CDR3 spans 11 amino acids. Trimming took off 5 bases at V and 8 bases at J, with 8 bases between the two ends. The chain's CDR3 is CASRGVYEQFF. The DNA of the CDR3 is TGCGCCAGCAGAGGCGTCTATGAGCAGTTCTTC.

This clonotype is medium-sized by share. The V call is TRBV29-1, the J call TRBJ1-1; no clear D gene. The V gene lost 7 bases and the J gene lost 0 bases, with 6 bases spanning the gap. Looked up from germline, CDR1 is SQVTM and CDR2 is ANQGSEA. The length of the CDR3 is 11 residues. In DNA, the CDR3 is TGCAGCGGAGACCTGAACACTGAAGCTTTCTTT. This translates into CSGDLNTEAFF.

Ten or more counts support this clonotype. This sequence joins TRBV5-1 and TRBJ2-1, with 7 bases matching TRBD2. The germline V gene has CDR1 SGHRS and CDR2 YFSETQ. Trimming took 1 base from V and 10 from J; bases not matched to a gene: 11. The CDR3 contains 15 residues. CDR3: CASSLYGGSNREQFF. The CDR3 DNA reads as TGCGCCAGCAGCTTGTATGGCGGGAGCAACCGGGAGCAGTTCTTC.

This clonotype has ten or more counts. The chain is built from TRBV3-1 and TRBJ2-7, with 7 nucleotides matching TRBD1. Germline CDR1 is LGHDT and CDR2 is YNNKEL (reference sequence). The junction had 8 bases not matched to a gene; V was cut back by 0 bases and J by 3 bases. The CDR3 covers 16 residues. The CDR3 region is CASSQDGTGAGYEQYF. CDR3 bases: TGTGCCAGCAGCCAAGACGGAACAGGGGCCGGCTACGAGCAGTACTTC.

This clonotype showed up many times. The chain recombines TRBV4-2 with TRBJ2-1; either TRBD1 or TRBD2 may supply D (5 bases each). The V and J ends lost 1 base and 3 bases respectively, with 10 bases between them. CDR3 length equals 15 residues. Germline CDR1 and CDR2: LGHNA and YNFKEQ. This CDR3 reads CASSQGGSIYNEQFF. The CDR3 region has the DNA TGTGCCAGCAGCCAAGGGGGGTCGATCTACAATGAGCAGTTCTTC.

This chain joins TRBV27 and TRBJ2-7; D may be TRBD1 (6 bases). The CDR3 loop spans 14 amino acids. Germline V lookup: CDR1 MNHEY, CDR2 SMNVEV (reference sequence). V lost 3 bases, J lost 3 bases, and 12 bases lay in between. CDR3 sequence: CASSLSGGSYEQYF. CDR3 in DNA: TGTGCCAGCAGTTTGTCTGGGGGCAGCTACGAGCAGTACTTC.

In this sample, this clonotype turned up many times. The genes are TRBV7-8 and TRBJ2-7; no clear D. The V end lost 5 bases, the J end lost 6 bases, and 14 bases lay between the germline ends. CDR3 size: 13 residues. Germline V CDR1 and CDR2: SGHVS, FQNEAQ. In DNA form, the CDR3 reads TGTGCCAGCAGCCAGGCGAGAGAGTCCGAGCAGTACTTC. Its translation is CASSQARESEQYF.

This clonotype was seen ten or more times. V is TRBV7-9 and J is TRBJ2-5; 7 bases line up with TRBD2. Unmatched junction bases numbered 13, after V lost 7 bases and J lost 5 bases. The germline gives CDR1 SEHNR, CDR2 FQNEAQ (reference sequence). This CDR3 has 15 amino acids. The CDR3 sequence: CASTPPAAGDETQYF. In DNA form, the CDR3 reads TGTGCCAGCACCCCCCCCGCGGCGGGGGACGAGACCCAGTACTTC.

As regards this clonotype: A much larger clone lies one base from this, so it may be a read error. Here the CDR3 DNA reads TGTGCCAGCGACAAGGGGGACAATCAGCCCCAGCATTTT. It is translated as CASDKGDNQPQHF. This chain connects TRBV3-1 to TRBJ1-5, with a possible D match to TRBD1 (6 bases). The germline V gene has CDR1 LGHDT and CDR2 YNNKEL (reference sequence). V was cut by 8 bases and J by 3 bases, with 11 bases left in between. The CDR3 has 13 amino acids.

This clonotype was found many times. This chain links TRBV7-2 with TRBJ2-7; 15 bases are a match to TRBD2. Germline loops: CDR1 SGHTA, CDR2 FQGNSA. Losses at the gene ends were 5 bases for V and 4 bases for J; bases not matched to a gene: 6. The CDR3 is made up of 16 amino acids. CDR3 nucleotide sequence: TGTGCCAGCAGCCGCGGGGGACTAGCGGGAGGTTACGAGCAGTACTTC. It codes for CASSRGGLAGGYEQYF.

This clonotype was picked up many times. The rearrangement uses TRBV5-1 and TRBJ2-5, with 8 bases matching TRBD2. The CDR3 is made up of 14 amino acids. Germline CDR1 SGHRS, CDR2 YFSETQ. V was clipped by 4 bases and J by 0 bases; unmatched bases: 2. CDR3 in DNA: TGCGCCAGCAGCGGCGGGGGGCACCAAGAGACCCAGTACTTC. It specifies CASSGGGHQETQYF.

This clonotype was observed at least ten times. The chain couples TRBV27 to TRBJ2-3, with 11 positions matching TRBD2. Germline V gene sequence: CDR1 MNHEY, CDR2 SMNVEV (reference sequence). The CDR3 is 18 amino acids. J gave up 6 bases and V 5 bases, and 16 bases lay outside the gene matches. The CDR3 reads CASSPPQGLADRVDTQYF. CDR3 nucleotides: TGTGCCAGCAGTCCTCCTCAGGGACTAGCGGATAGGGTGGATACGCAGTATTTT.